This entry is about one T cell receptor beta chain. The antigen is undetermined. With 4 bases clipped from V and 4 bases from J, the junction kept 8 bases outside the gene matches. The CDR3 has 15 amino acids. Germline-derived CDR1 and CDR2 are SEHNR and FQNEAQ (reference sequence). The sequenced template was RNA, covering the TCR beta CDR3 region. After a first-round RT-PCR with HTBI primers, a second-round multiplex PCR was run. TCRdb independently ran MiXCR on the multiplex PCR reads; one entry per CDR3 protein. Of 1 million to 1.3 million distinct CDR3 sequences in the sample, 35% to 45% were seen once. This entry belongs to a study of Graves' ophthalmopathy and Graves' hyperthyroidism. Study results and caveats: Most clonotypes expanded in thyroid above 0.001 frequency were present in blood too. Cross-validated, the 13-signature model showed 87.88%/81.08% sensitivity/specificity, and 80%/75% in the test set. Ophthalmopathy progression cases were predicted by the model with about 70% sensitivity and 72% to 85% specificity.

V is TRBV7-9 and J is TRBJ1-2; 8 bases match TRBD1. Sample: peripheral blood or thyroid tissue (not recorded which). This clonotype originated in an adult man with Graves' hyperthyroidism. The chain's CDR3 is CASSSSGTGGYGYTF. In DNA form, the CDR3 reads TGTGCCAGCAGCTCCTCCGGGACAGGAGGCTATGGCTACACCTTC.